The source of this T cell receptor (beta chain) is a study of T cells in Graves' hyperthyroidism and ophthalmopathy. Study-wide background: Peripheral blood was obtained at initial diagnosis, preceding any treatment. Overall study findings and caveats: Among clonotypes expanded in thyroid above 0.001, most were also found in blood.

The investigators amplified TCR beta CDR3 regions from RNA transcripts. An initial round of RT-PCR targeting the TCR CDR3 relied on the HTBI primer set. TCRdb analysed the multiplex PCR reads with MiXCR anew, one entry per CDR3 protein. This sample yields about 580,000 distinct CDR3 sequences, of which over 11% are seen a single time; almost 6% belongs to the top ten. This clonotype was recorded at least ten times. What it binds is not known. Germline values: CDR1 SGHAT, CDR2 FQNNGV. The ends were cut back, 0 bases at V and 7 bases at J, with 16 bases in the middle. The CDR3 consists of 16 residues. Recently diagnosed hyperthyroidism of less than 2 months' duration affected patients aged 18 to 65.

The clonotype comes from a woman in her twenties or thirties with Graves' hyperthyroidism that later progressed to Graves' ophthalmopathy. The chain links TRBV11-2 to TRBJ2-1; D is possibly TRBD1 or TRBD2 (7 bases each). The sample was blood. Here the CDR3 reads CASSLEAHRGGNEQFF. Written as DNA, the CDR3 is TGTGCCAGCAGCTTAGAGGCGCACAGGGGAGGGAATGAGCAGTTCTTC. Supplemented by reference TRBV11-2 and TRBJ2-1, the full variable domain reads EAGVAQSPRYKIIEKRQSVAFWCNPISGHATLYWYQQILGQGPKLLIQFQNNGVVDDSQLPKDRFSAERLKGVDSTLKIQPAKLEDSAVYLCASSLEAHRGGNEQFFGPGTRLTVL.